The clone carrying this T cell receptor (beta chain) occurred many times. Its antigen is currently unknown. Most patients and controls had Caucasian heritage. This sample was taken from a study of T cell clonality in common variable immunodeficiency. Repertoires were generated with immunoSEQ multiplex PCR, while TCRdb's copy carries only in-frame clones and drops some. Altogether about 81,000 clones were found in the sample, and no singletons occur. Whole-study findings and limits: Compared with controls, CVID subjects had fewer shared TCRbeta clones.

Sequencing was carried out using peripheral blood mononuclear cells. This receptor was taken from a person aged 18 to 75 in good health.

CDR3 DNA (partial): TGCAGTGCTAGGACAGGACGAGCCGGCGAG. This codes for CSARTGRAGE. The full CDR3 protein is CSARTGRAGEQYF. The V and J genes are TRBV20-1 and TRBJ2-7; weak D call: TRBD1 (6 bases). The missing CDR3 end, 3 residues past where the read stops, is filled in from the germline J gene. V shed 3 bases and J shed 6 bases, with 15 bases lying between them. Germline CDR1 and CDR2: DFQATT and SNEGSKA (reference sequence). The CDR3 covers 13 residues.